What follows are 2 T cell receptor beta chains derived from one specimen sequenced in a study of shared clonotypes between healthy human individuals. Only in-frame clones appear in the TCRdb table, and some are missing; sequencing was by immunoSEQ multiplex PCR. The profile shows more than 2,000,000 clones, approximately 93% of them singletons. Sequences were obtained from naive CD4+ T cells from PBMCs. Subset described: CD45RA+ positively selected. The receptors come from a man between 18 and 29 years old in good health. Some clones in this sample may be carry-over from other donors' samples.

Concerning this clone itself: Other nucleotide sequences in the sample specify the same CDR3. The chain uses TRBV7-8 and TRBJ2-1; unclear D gene. CDR3 length: 11 residues. Trimming removed 5 bases at V and 4 bases at J, with 3 bases between. Germline CDR1 SGHVS, CDR2 FQNEAQ. The CDR3 sequence is CASSAYNEQFF. The CDR3 nucleotides read TGTGCCAGCAGCGCTTACAATGAGCAGTTCTTC.

The genes are TRBV4-2 and TRBJ2-7, with 9 nucleotides matching TRBD1. V was clipped by 4 bases and J by 2 bases; unmatched bases: 3. The CDR3 consists of 14 residues. CDR1 is LGHNA, CDR2 YNFKEQ, per germline. The CDR3 bases are TGTGCCAGCAGCCCCCGGGACAGGGCCTACGAGCAGTACTTC. Encoded protein: CASSPRDRAYEQYF.